The sequence of this T cell receptor beta chain was determined in a study of blood T cell repertoires in COVID-19 (dated by TCRdb to the early 2020s). Describing the broader study: The collaborator samples originated in the United States, Italy and Spain and spanned the acute and convalescent phases of COVID-19. The material from the prospective study consisted of cDNA or gDNA derived from T cells, B-cell-depleted T cells, or PBMCs. Subjects who had been exposed to COVID-19, were actively infected with it, or had recovered from it provided the deeply sampled blood TCRbeta repertoires that made up the dataset. The repertoires were released in a freely available public database intended as a resource for research on the immune response to SARS-CoV-2. Samples were obtained from the ongoing ImmuneRACE study (first 160 participants) and from roughly 1,300 subjects provided by 6 global collaborators. The sample metadata nearly always contained a de-identified subject ID, COVID-19 status, age in years and sex. HLA class I and class II types, where available, came from metadata supplied by the sample provider rather than from assay-based typing. The paper as a whole reports these results and caveats: Clinical and demographic metadata were provided uncurated, with the amount varying by source and participant.

Whole blood was collected in K2EDTA tubes by collaborating institutions according to the institutions' own protocols. Collaborator samples were shipped for TCRbeta analysis as frozen whole blood, isolated PBMCs, or DNA extracted from either sample type. Trimming costs V 6 bases and J 1 base, and their ends lie 15 bases apart. The germline V gene provides CDR1 SGHVS and CDR2 FNYEAQ. The CDR3, from cysteine to phenylalanine, totals 16 residues. This entry keeps only the CDR3 DNA: 48 bases, framed from base 1. As regards this clone: Its cognate antigen has yet to be identified. Per-nucleotide qualities are absent, and no much larger clonotype sits a single base away.

TCRbeta CDR3 regions were amplified from genomic DNA using the immunoSEQ Assay, a bias-controlled multiplex PCR. On the study's bioinformatics: The number of nucleated cells in each sample was estimated from the amplification of reference gene primers within the assay. Sequence reads were collapsed and filtered to measure the absolute abundance of every unique TCRbeta CDR3 rearrangement. For each sample, productive Simpson clonality was calculated as the square root of Simpson's diversity index across productive rearrangements. Here the immuneACCESS table is served through TCRdb, limited to in-frame sequences with V and J called. Missing clones are a known gap in these copies; in checked studies unresolved V genes cover under half, and the rest lacks a known reason. The V and J calls and clone size come from that table; D and trimming were worked out from the DNA. Present in this sample are about 140,000 clones, approximately 88% of which were seen just once. The leading ten clones occupy roughly 28% of the sample.

This sequence originates from a human donor in a cohort sampled during active COVID-19. The chain joins TRBV7-6 to TRBJ2-2; the best D guess is TRBD2, with 6 bases matching. The material sequenced was peripheral blood. The CDR3 amino acid sequence is: CASSFGLNMNTGELFF. The DNA reads TGTGCCAGCAGTTTCGGACTAAATATGAACACCGGGGAGCTGTTTTTT.